This T cell receptor (beta chain) was documented in a study of blood T cell repertoires in COVID-19. About the research overall: COVID-19 samples collected from the United States, Italy and Spain covered acute and convalescent phases.

Original methodology: Reference gene primer amplification gave nucleated cell count estimates. TCRdb's table, derived via immunoSEQ multiplex PCR, lists solely in-frame clones and lacks some. V and J calls and clone size come straight from that table; D and trimming were deduced from the DNA. The sample has around 180,000 clones; approximately 90% are singletons. Germline V gene lookup returns CDR1 KGHSH and CDR2 LQKENI. V lost 2 bases and J lost 3; bases outside the gene matches: 3. This CDR3 comprises 14 residues. This TCR was sampled from a woman aged 25 to 45 with acute or convalescent COVID-19. The sample was peripheral blood. The chain joins TRBV18 to TRBJ1-2; 7 bases are shared with TRBD1. CDR3 sequence reads: CASSPYTGDYGYTF. The CDR3 DNA follows: TGTGCCAGCTCACCATACACAGGGGACTATGGCTACACCTTC.